This TCR beta chain was sequenced during a study of cytomegalovirus exposure and HLA in healthy donors. At the level of the study: Prior work identified around 100 million unique TCR beta sequences in some 200 million T cells.

PCR primers comprised 60 Vbeta and 13 Jbeta primers. This table comes from immunoSEQ multiplex PCR, and its TCRdb copy is limited to in-frame clones, with some not included. The table includes about 100,000 clones, roughly 73% detected once. With 3 bases clipped from V and 8 bases from J, the junction kept 6 bases outside the gene matches. This CDR3 comprises 13 residues. Germline V CDR1 and CDR2: SGHKS, YYEKEE (reference sequence). The rearrangement links TRBV5-5 to TRBJ1-2; 8 bases fit TRBD1. Input material: PBMCs. The sequence derives from a man between 50 and 59 years old in good health and CMV-seropositive. The CDR3 DNA follows: TGTGCCAGCAGCTACCAGGGGGCGGAAGGCTACACCTTC. It specifies CASSYQGAEGYTF.